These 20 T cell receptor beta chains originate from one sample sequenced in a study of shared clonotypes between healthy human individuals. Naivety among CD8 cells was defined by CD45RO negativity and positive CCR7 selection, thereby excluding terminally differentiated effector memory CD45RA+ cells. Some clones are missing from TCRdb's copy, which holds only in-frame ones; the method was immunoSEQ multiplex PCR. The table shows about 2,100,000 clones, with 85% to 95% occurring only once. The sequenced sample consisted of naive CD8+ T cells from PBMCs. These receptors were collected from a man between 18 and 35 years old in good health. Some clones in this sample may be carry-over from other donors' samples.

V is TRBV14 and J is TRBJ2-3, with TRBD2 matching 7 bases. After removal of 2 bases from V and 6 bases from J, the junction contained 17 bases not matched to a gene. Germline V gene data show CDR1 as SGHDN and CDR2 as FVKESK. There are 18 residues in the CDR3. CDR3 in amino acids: CASSQPITGGSGWDTQYF. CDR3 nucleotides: TGTGCCAGCAGCCAACCAATCACCGGCGGGAGTGGTTGGGATACGCAGTATTTT.

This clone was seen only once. CDR3 DNA: TGCGCCAGCAGCCAAGATTGGACACCATACGAGCAGTACTTC. Protein: CASSQDWTPYEQYF. The chain links TRBV4-3 to TRBJ2-7, with a possible D match to TRBD1 (5 bases). Trimming removed 0 bases at V and 4 bases at J, with 10 bases between. This CDR3 is built from 14 residues. Germline loops: CDR1 LGHNA, CDR2 YSLEER.

The CDR3 reads CASSSPGTANSYEQYF. Here the CDR3 DNA reads TGTGCCAGCAGTTCTCCCGGGACAGCCAACTCCTACGAGCAGTACTTC. The J gene is TRBJ2-7, the V gene TRBV6-5, with 7 positions matching TRBD1. Germline V gene data show CDR1 as MNHEY and CDR2 as SVGAGI. The J segment lost 0 bases and the V segment lost 4 bases, leaving 9 bases of the junction unmatched. The CDR3 consists of 16 residues.

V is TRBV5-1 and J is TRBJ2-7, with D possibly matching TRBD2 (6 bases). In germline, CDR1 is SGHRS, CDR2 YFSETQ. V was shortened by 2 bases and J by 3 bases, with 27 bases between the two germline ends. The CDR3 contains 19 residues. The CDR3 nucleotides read TGCGCCAGCAGCTTAGATTCGGAGAGGGTTCTGGCTAGCGTCTACGAGCAGTACTTC. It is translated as CASSLDSERVLASVYEQYF. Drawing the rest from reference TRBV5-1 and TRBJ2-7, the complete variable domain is KAGVTQTPRYLIKTRGQQVTLSCSPISGHRSVSWYQQTPGQGLQFLFEYFSETQRNKGNFPGRFSGRQFSNSRSEMNVSTLELGDSALYLCASSLDSERVLASVYEQYFGPGTRLTVT.

CDR3 DNA sequence: TGTGCCACCAGCAGAGGCGAGGGTAGCAATCAGCCCCAGCATTTT. It translates to CATSRGEGSNQPQHF. V is TRBV15 and J is TRBJ1-5; D remains unclear. Trimming took off 1 base at V and 0 bases at J, with 7 bases between the two ends. CDR1 is LNHNV and CDR2 is YYDKDF in the germline V gene (reference sequence). CDR3 size: 15 residues.

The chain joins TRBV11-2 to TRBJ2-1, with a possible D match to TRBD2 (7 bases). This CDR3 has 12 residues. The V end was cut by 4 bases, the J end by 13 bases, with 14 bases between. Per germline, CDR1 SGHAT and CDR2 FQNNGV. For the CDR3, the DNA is TGTGCCAGCAGCTCTCCTCCGGGGGGCCAGTTCTTC. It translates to CASSSPPGGQFF.

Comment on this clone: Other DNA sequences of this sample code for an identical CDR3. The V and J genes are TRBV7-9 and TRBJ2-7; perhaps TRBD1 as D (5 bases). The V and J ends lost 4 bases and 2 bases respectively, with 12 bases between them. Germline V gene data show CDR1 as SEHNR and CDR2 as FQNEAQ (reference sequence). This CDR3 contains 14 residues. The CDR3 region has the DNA TGTGCCAGCAGCTCTCGTGACAGTCCCTACGAGCAGTACTTC. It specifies CASSSRDSPYEQYF.

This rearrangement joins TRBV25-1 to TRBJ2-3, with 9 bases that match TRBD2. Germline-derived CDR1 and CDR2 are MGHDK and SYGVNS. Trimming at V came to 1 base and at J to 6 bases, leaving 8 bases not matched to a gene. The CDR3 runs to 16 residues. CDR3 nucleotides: TGTGCCAGCAGTGAATCGGTTAGCGGGAGATGGGATACGCAGTATTTT. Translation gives CASSESVSGRWDTQYF.

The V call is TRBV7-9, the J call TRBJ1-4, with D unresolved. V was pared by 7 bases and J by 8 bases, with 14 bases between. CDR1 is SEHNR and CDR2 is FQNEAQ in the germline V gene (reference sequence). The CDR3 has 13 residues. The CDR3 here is CASNPLLTEKLFF. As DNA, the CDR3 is TGTGCCAGCAACCCCCTGTTGACGGAAAAACTGTTTTTT.

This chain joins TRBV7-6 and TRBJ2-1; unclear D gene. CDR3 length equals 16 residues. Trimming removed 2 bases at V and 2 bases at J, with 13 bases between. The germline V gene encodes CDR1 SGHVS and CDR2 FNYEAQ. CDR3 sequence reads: CASSLKSGEAYNEQFF. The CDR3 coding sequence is TGTGCCAGCAGCTTAAAGTCCGGAGAAGCCTACAATGAGCAGTTCTTC.

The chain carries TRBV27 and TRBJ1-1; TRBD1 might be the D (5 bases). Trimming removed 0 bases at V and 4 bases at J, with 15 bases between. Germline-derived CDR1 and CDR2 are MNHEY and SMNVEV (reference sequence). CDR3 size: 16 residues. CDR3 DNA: TGTGCCAGCAGTTTATCTGGGGGGGAAGTTAGCACTGAAGCTTTCTTT. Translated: CASSLSGGEVSTEAFF.

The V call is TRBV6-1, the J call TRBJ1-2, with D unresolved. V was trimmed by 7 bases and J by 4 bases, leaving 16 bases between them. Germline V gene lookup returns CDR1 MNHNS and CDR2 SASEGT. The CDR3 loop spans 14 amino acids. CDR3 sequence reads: CASKEGGSTYGYTF. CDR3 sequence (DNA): TGTGCCAGCAAAGAGGGTGGCAGCACCTATGGCTACACCTTC.

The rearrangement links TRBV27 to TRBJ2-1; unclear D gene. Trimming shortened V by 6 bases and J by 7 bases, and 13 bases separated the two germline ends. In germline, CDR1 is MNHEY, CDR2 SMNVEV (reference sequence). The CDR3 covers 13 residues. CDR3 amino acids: CASSYADGNEQFF. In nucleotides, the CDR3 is TGTGCCAGCAGCTACGCGGACGGGAATGAGCAGTTCTTC.

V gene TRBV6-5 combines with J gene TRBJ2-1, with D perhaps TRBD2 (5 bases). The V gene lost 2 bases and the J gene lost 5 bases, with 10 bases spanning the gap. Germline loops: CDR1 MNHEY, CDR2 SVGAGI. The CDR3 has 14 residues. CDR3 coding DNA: TGTGCCAGCAGTTACCAGGACTCTAACAATGAGCAGTTCTTC. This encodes CASSYQDSNNEQFF.

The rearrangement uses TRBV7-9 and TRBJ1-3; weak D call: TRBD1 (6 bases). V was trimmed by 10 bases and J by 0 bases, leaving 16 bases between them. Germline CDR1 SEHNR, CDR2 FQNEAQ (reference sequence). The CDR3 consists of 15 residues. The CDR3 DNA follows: TGTGCCACCGAGAGACAGGTCCGCTCTGGAAACACCATATATTTT. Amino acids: CATERQVRSGNTIYF.

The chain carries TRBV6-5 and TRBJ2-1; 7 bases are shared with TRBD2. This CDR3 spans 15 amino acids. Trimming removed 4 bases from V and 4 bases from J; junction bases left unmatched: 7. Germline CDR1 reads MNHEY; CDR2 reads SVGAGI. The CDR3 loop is CASSLGGPGYNEQFF. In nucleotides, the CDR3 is TGTGCCAGCAGTTTGGGAGGGCCGGGGTACAATGAGCAGTTCTTC.

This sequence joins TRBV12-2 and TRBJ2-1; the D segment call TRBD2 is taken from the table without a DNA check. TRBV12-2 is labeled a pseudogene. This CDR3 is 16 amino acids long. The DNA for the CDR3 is TGTGCAAGTCGCTTCATAGCGGGAGTCAAGAAGAATGAGCAGTTCTTC. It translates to CASRFIAGVKKNEQFF.

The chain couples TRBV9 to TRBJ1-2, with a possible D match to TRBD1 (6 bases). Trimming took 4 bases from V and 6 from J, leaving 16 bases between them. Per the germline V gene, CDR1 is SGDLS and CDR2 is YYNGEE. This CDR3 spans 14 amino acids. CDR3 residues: CASSPVVPGDGYTF. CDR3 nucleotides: TGTGCCAGCAGCCCAGTTGTTCCAGGGGATGGCTACACCTTC.

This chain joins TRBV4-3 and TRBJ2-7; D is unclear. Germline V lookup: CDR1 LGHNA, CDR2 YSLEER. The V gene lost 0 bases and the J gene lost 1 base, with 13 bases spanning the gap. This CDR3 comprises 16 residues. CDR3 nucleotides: TGCGCCAGCAGCCAAGAGAGAACTGCTCGATCCTACGAGCAGTACTTC. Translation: CASSQERTARSYEQYF.

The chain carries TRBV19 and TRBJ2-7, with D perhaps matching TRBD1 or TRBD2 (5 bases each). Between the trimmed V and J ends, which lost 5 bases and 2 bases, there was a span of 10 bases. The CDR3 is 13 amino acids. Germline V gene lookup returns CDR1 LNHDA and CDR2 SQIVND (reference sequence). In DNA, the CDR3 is TGTGCCAGTAGTGAAGGGACCGCCTACGAGCAGTACTTC. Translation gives CASSEGTAYEQYF.